This T cell receptor (beta chain) was found in a study of tumor-infiltrating lymphocytes in primary liver carcinoma. Whole-study context: Patients included men and women of 30 to 69 years. Samples had roughly 3.5 to 8 million productive TCRbeta reads, comparable between tissue types.

Germline CDR1 is LGHNA and CDR2 is YNFKEQ. The germline V and J ends were trimmed by 3 bases and 10 bases, with 21 bases remaining between them. The CDR3 has 15 amino acids. This clonotype has a single count. This may be a read error, as it is one base from a much larger clone. Total RNA amounting to about 520 ng was the source from which TCR beta cDNA was made with a constant-region primer. ARM-PCR was slightly modified, and three nested multiplex PCR rounds with it gave rise to the TCR beta libraries. TRBV1-TRBV30 forward primers paired with a C-beta reverse primer were used in the first two PCR rounds, which ran approximately 10 cycles each. TCRdb analysed the multiplex PCR reads with MiXCR anew, one entry per CDR3 protein. This sample has about 350,000 distinct CDR3 sequences, with about two thirds found just once. Unsorted whole blood yielded the blood RNA, and germline DNA was also extracted.

Input material: peripheral blood. The receptor was derived from a middle-aged man with primary liver carcinoma and hepatitis B virus infection. The V gene is TRBV4-2, the J gene TRBJ1-2; no firm D call. The CDR3, as DNA: TGTGCCAGCAGCCAGGCTCGACCGGATGCCACGGACTACACCTTC. Translating gives CASSQARPDATDYTF.